The clone carrying this T cell receptor beta chain was observed at least ten times. The antigen remains unidentified. The data are from a study of T cells in Graves' hyperthyroidism and ophthalmopathy. Study-wide points: In validation, the model predicted ophthalmopathy. These predictions came a median around 5.9 months before onset.

Germline trimming cut 6 bases from V and 6 bases from J; bases unmatched to any gene: 5. The CDR3 is 15 residues long. Germline V gene data show CDR1 as LNHDA and CDR2 as SQIVND (reference sequence). RNA transcripts gave rise to amplified TCR beta CDR3 regions. In the first-round RT-PCR of the TCR CDR3, the HTBI primer set was used. A single record per CDR3 protein comes from TCRdb applying MiXCR to the multiplex PCR reads. The sample has hundreds of thousands of distinct CDR3 sequences, 15% to 19% seen once; the top ten hold over 7.5%. A lack of ophthalmopathy progression within 18 months defined stable Graves' hyperthyroidism. Those patients with uncontrolled infection, other autoimmune disease, pregnancy or lactation were excluded. In making diagnoses, clinical symptoms, serum thyroxine and TRAb, thyroid ultrasound and orbital computed tomography were all used.

The sequence was obtained from a woman younger than 35 with Graves' hyperthyroidism. What was sequenced was blood. This sequence joins TRBV19 and TRBJ2-2; TRBD1 aligns across 12 bases. The chain's CDR3 is CASRGTGGQSGELFF. The DNA for the CDR3 is TGTGCCAGTAGAGGGACAGGGGGCCAATCCGGGGAGCTGTTTTTT. Filled out from reference TRBV19 and TRBJ2-2, the complete variable domain reads DGGITQSPKYLFRKEGQNVTLSCEQNLNHDAMYWYRQDPGQGLRLIYYSQIVNDFQKGDIAEGYSVSREKKESFPLTVTSAQKNPTAFYLCASRGTGGQSGELFFGEGSRLTVL.